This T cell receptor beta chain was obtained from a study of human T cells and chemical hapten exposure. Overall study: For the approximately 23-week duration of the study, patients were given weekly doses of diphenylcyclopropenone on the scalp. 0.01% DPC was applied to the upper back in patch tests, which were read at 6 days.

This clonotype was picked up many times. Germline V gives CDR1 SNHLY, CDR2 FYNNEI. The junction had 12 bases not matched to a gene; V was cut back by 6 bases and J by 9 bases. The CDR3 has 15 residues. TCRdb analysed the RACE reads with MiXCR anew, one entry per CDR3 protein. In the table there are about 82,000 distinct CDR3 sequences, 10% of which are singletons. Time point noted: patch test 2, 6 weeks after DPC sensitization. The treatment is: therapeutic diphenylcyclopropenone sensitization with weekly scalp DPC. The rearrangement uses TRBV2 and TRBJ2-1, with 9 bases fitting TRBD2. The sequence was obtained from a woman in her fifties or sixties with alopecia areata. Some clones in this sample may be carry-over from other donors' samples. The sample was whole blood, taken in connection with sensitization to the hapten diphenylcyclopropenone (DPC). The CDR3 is CASSDSGSVSGEQFF. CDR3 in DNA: TGTGCCAGCAGCGATAGCGGGAGCGTCTCCGGTGAGCAGTTCTTC.